Presented here are 3 T cell receptor beta chains from one specimen sequenced in a study of CD8+ T cells in alopecia areata. cDNA serving as the sequencing template came from extracted, reverse transcribed RNA. Generated by immunoSEQ multiplex PCR, the TCRdb table keeps only in-frame clones and is missing some. The table has about 15,000 clones, about three fifths seen once. Lesional scalp punch biopsies and peripheral blood came from alopecia areata patients. Sequencing used skin. The receptors shown here come from a human donor with alopecia areata.

In its sample, this clone is medium-sized (0.01 to 0.1%). The V and J genes are TRBV5-1 and TRBJ1-5; TRBD1 agrees at 7 bases. Germline V gene lookup returns CDR1 SGHRS and CDR2 YFSETQ. V shed 4 bases, J shed 3 bases, and the junction held 4 bases outside the gene matches. The CDR3 is made up of 14 amino acids. The DNA for the CDR3 is TGCGCCAGCAGCCCGGACAGGCCCAATCAGCCCCAGCATTTT. Amino acid sequence: CASSPDRPNQPQHF.

The chain couples TRBV6-5 to TRBJ1-1; no firm D call. V lost 6 bases and J 5 bases, leaving 10 bases between the germline ends. Germline CDR1 reads MNHEY; CDR2 reads SVGAGI. The CDR3 consists of 12 residues. The CDR3 is CASSLHWTEAFF. CDR3 bases: TGTGCCAGCAGCCTGCATTGGACTGAAGCTTTCTTT.

The chain recombines TRBV2 with TRBJ1-5; TRBD1 is a possible D gene (5 bases). V was shortened by 5 bases and J by 1 base, with 12 bases between the two germline ends. The CDR3 sequence is 15 residues long. Germline values: CDR1 SNHLY, CDR2 FYNNEI. The CDR3 nucleotides read TGTGCCAGCAGTCAGTCGGGGCCCAGCAATCAGCCCCAGCATTTT. It codes for CASSQSGPSNQPQHF. The variable domain in full, with the rest retrieved from reference TRBV2 and TRBJ1-5, is EPEVTQTPSHQVTQMGQEVILRCVPISNHLYFYWYRQILGQKVEFLVSFYNNEISEKSEIFDDQFSVERPDGSNFTLKIRSTKLEDSAMYFCASSQSGPSNQPQHFGDGTRLSIL.